The present entry profiles one T cell receptor (beta chain) with its context. The antigen remains unidentified. This sample is part of a study of OX40 agonist ivuxolimab in advanced cancers. Whole-study results and caveats: By week 6 at 0.1 to 3.0 mg/kg, blood CD4+ and CD8+ T cells had expanded clonally.

V was clipped by 4 bases and J by 1 base, with 10 bases between them. Germline loops: CDR1 SNHLY, CDR2 FYNNEI. This CDR3 contains 14 residues. Repertoires were generated with immunoSEQ multiplex PCR, while TCRdb's copy carries only in-frame clones and drops some. The data contain about 82,000 clones, roughly 92% of them singletons. This clonotype was obtained from an adult with an advanced solid tumor such as melanoma, head and neck, liver or kidney cancer. This specimen consisted of CD4+ or CD8+ T cells sorted from blood, obtained in a trial of the OX40 agonist ivuxolimab. The rearrangement uses TRBV2 and TRBJ1-2; no firm D call. CDR3: CASSATDINYGYTF. As DNA, the CDR3 is TGTGCCAGCAGTGCGACTGATATTAACTATGGCTACACCTTC.